This T cell receptor (beta chain) derives from a study of T cell responses to AZD1222 COVID-19 vaccine. The protocol was immunoSEQ multiplex PCR, while the TCRdb copy is restricted to in-frame clones and leaves out a portion. Of 170,000 or so clones in the sample, about nine tenths are singletons; the top ten hold roughly 2.5%. This clone was observed a few times. The CDR3 contains 16 residues. Germline V gene data show CDR1 as SGHNT and CDR2 as YYREEE (reference sequence). Trimming left V 0 bases short and J 4 bases short, with 16 bases between. The genes are TRBV5-4 and TRBJ1-2, with D perhaps matching TRBD1 (5 bases). Sequenced here: peripheral blood, sampled on day 0 of AZD1222 vaccination. The receptor was isolated from an adult in good health. This CDR3 reads CASSLAKQGVGYGYTF. CDR3 coding DNA: TGTGCCAGCAGCTTGGCCAAGCAGGGCGTGGGCTATGGCTACACCTTC.